This TCR beta chain appears in the sequencing data of a study of blood T cell repertoires in COVID-19. Some clones are missing from TCRdb's copy, which holds only in-frame ones; the method was immunoSEQ multiplex PCR. The sample contains under 200,000 clones, 70% to 90% of which appear only once. The CDR3 consists of 13 residues. V was cut by 1 base and J by 10 bases, with 8 bases left in between. Per germline, CDR1 LGHDT and CDR2 YNNKEL (reference sequence). This sequence was found in a woman between 50 and 59 years old who had recovered from COVID-19. The chain carries TRBV3-1 (or the pseudogene TRBV3-2) and TRBJ1-6; TRBD1 is a possible D gene (5 bases). The sequenced sample consisted of PBMCs or T cells enriched from blood (not recorded which). The CDR3 DNA follows: TGTGCCAGCAGCCAAGTAGGACAATCACCCCTCCACTTT. It yields the protein CASSQVGQSPLHF.